These 11 T cell receptor beta chains originate from one sample sequenced in a study of cytomegalovirus exposure and HLA in healthy donors. The primer mix had 60 Vbeta and 13 Jbeta primers. TCRdb keeps only in-frame clones here, not all; method: immunoSEQ multiplex PCR. In the table there are over 95,000 clones, 74% of which are singletons. The sequenced sample was PBMCs. These receptors were collected from a human donor in good health.

CDR3: CATSRDLAGANEQFF. For the CDR3, the DNA is TGTGCCACCAGCAGAGATCTAGCGGGAGCGAATGAGCAGTTCTTC. The rearrangement uses TRBV15 and TRBJ2-1; 10 positions match TRBD2. This CDR3 spans 15 amino acids. CDR1 and CDR2 from the germline V gene are LNHNV and YYDKDF (reference sequence). Trimming took 0 bases from V and 7 from J; bases not matched to a gene: 3.

This clone was counted between two and nine times. The chain joins TRBV5-1 to TRBJ2-6; 7 nucleotides agree with TRBD1. V trimming: 1 base; J trimming: 4 bases; junction bases outside the gene matches: 2. The CDR3 spans 15 residues. From germline, CDR1 is SGHRS and CDR2 YFSETQ. In DNA, the CDR3 is TGCGCCAGCAGCTTGACAGGGGCCGGGGCCAACGTCCTGACTTTC. Translating gives CASSLTGAGANVLTF.

This sequence joins TRBV7-8 and TRBJ1-4; a weak D match, TRBD1 (5 bases). The CDR3 covers 15 residues. The germline CDR1 and CDR2 sequences are SGHVS and FQNEAQ. V was cut by 2 bases and J by 5 bases, with 12 bases left in between. The CDR3 bases are TGTGCCAGCAGCTTAAGCGGGGCGATAAATGAAAAACTGTTTTTT. Amino acids: CASSLSGAINEKLFF.

The rearrangement joins TRBV6-1 to TRBJ1-2; 7 bases align to TRBD1. CDR3 length: 14 amino acids. CDR1 is MNHNS and CDR2 is SASEGT in the germline V gene. V shed 5 bases, J shed 4 bases, and the junction held 7 bases outside the gene matches. The CDR3 DNA sequence: TGTGCCAGCAGTACCCGGGGACAGATCTATGGCTACACCTTC. Residues: CASSTRGQIYGYTF.

The chain combines TRBV6-5 with TRBJ2-7; 11 bases agree with TRBD1. V dropped 3 bases and J dropped 3; count of bases not matched to a gene: 7. Germline V gene sequence: CDR1 MNHEY, CDR2 SVGAGI. The CDR3 length is 16 residues. The CDR3 here is CASSYSAGTGGYEQYF. DNA of the CDR3: TGTGCCAGCAGTTATTCCGCCGGGACAGGGGGCTACGAGCAGTACTTC.

The chain joins TRBV6-1 to TRBJ1-1, with D possibly TRBD1 on 6 matching bases. The CDR3 extends over 15 amino acids. Per the germline V gene, CDR1 is MNHNS and CDR2 is SASEGT. V lost 4 bases, J lost 5 bases, and 17 bases lay in between. The DNA of the CDR3 is TGTGCCAGCAGTGTACCCGCAGGGGTAGATACTGAAGCTTTCTTT. It translates to CASSVPAGVDTEAFF.

V gene TRBV29-1 combines with J gene TRBJ1-2; no firm D call. V shed 0 bases and J shed 4 bases, with 12 bases lying between them. Germline CDR1 SQVTM, CDR2 ANQGSEA. The CDR3 is 14 amino acids. The CDR3 DNA is TGCAGCGTTGAAGATGATGGGCAGCCCTATGGCTACACCTTC. Its translation: CSVEDDGQPYGYTF.

The chain couples TRBV5-6 to TRBJ1-1; no reliable D call. CDR1 and CDR2 from the germline V gene are SGHDT and YYEEEE. Trimming left V 9 bases short and J 4 bases short, with 22 bases between. CDR3 length equals 15 residues. CDR3 DNA sequence: TGTGCCACGCTCCGACGGGAAATTAAGGGCACTGAAGCTTTCTTT. Its translation: CATLRREIKGTEAFF.

The J gene is TRBJ2-2, the V gene TRBV29-1, with 7 bases matching TRBD1. Germline assignment: CDR1 SQVTM and CDR2 ANQGSEA. The CDR3 runs 14 residues. The trim removed 4 bases at V and 7 bases at J, leaving 9 bases unmatched. CDR3 coding DNA: TGCAGCGTTGTTGACAGGGCCCCTTTCGGGGAGCTGTTTTTT. Its translation is CSVVDRAPFGELFF.

This clone was counted once. The chain joins TRBV30 to TRBJ2-7, with TRBD2 matching 14 bases. Germline V gene data show CDR1 as GTSNPN and CDR2 as SVGIG (reference sequence). The trim removed 5 bases at V and 6 bases at J, leaving 6 bases unmatched. The length of the CDR3 is 14 residues. CDR3 sequence (DNA): TGTGCCTGGGGGAAGGGACTAGCGGGAGTCGAGCAGTACTTC. This sequence encodes CAWGKGLAGVEQYF. Full variable domain (remainder filled in from reference TRBV30 and TRBJ2-7): SQTIHQWPATLVQPVGSPLSLECTVEGTSNPNLYWYRQAAGRGLQLLFYSVGIGQISSEVPQNLSASRPQDRQFILSSKKLLLSDSGFYLCAWGKGLAGVEQYFGPGTRLTVT.

Here the CDR3 reads CASSVRQKNTYEQYF. CDR3 in DNA: TGTGCCAGCAGCGTCCGACAGAAAAATACCTACGAGCAGTACTTC. The chain combines TRBV11-2 with TRBJ2-7; a weak D match, TRBD1 (5 bases). CDR1 and CDR2 from the germline V gene are SGHAT and FQNNGV. V was pared by 5 bases and J by 2 bases, with 16 bases between. CDR3 length: 15 residues.